The source of this T cell receptor beta chain is a study of CD8+CD57+ T cells in acquired aplastic anemia (dated by TCRdb to between 2018 and 2020). With respect to the entire study: DNA extracted from sorted CD4+ and CD8+ cells had a mean of around 3.3 ug, with a range of 0.2 to 27.4 ug. A CD8+CD57+ expansion meant a frequency higher than the mean frequency seen in healthy subjects.

Expansion of CD8+CD57+ cells had been shown by flow cytometry in the patients chosen for sequencing. Severe acquired aplastic anemia was diagnosed in all patients according to International Study of Aplastic Anemia and Agranulocytosis and Camitta criteria. No therapy had been received by the patients at the time of blood sampling. The study deep-sequenced TCR repertoires of sorted CD4+ and CD8+ blood T cells from severe aplastic anemia patients and healthy subjects. Patients were enrolled in the USA under clinicaltrials.gov protocols 00001620, 01623167, 00001397, 00071045, 00081523 and 00961064. Ficoll-Paque density gradient centrifugation was used to isolate peripheral blood mononuclear cells. Before DNA extraction, CD4+ and CD8+ T cells were sorted by FACS or by magnetic beads. Genomic DNA was used as template for profiling of TCR beta VDJ combinations and CDR3 sequences. An Illumina HiSeq 2000 was used for TCR repertoire sequencing. The authors' analysis ran thus. TRBV/TRBJ rearrangement plots, CDR3 size and DJ length profiles, and Simpson's diversity index were used to evaluate the repertoires. The most abundant DNA sequence in the deep sequencing data was defined as the immunodominant clone. CDR3 amino acid sequences were checked for sharing between subjects and were compared against published repertoires and the VDJdb database. TCRdb ran its own pipeline on the public reads, namely fastp trimming at Q25 and MiXCR clone calling, and kept in-frame beta chains. Identical CDR3 protein sequences are pooled into one entry, listed with their most common genes and DNA. The V and J calls, along with clone size, are taken from TCRdb and not from the paper's own processing. A total of under 200,000 distinct CDR3 sequences appear in this sample, 40% to 60% of them only once. Clones ranked in the top ten supply roughly 29% of the sample.

CDR3 length: 13 amino acids, cysteine to phenylalanine. The retained sequence is limited to the CDR3, 39 bases, with the frame set at the first base. Via the germline V gene, CDR1 is MNHNS and CDR2 SASEGT. V sheds 6 bases and J sheds 3 bases, leaving 9 bases between their ends. Study-wide findings and limitations: Between patients and healthy controls, no significant difference in CD8+ Simpson's diversity was found (P=0.060). Twenty-nine CD8+ CDR3 sequences were shared between patients and controls but appeared highly expressed in patients and within their immunodominant clones.

This clonotype was observed at least ten times. Its antigen has not been determined. Per-base quality was not reported, and no clone a single base away is much larger than it. Input material: sorted CD4+, CD8+, or CD8+CD57+ T cells (not recorded which) from PBMCs. The chain joins TRBV6-1 to TRBJ2-1; the D gene cannot be resolved reliably. This sequence originates from a human donor with aplastic anemia. The base sequence is TGTGCCAGCAGGCCATTTGACTACAATGAGCAGTTCTTC. It specifies CASRPFDYNEQFF.